This note documents a single TCR beta chain sequence. Together with a sample-barcoded 5' primer, a J-beta primer mix was included in a second PCR lasting roughly 6 to 12 cycles. A single record per CDR3 protein comes from TCRdb applying MiXCR to the 5' RACE reads. Among about 930,000 distinct CDR3 sequences listed, about 28% were seen once. The data belong to a study of blood T cells in healthy people across ages. Germline V CDR1 and CDR2: SGHTA, FQGNSA. V dropped 6 bases and J dropped 3 bases, with 13 bases sitting between them. This CDR3 region has 14 residues. This same sample was also taken into another study, of T cells of mothers and their children.

Sequenced material: blood. The rearrangement uses TRBV7-2 and TRBJ2-3; D is unclear. The TCR comes from a woman between 40 and 50 years old in good health. DNA for the CDR3: TGTGCCAGCAGTTTAAAACGGTGGACAGATACGCAGTATTTT. It translates to CASSLKRWTDTQYF.